The 31 T cell receptor beta chains reported below all come from one sample, sequenced in a study of T cell responses to AZD1222 COVID-19 vaccine listed by TCRdb under 2021. Libraries were made using the immunoSEQ multiplex PCR assay. The clones in this table, taken by TCRdb from immuneACCESS, are in-frame only. Not every clone is retained; where verified, under half of the shortfall comes from an unresolved V gene, and the cause of the rest is unknown. The sample records over 100,000 clones, about 89% of which are singletons. The leading ten clones occupy 7% to 9% of the sample. The time point tag for this specimen amounts to: baseline before first vaccination. Sequences were derived from peripheral blood, sampled on day 0 of AZD1222 vaccination. Receptor source: an adult in good health.

This clone was counted once. The chain uses TRBV2 and TRBJ2-1, with D unclear. V was pared by 4 bases and J by 6 bases, with 13 bases between. Germline V lookup: CDR1 SNHLY, CDR2 FYNNEI. CDR3 length: 14 residues. CDR3 in amino acids: CASSGAAWANEQFF. For the CDR3, the DNA is TGTGCCAGCAGTGGGGCGGCCTGGGCCAATGAGCAGTTCTTC.

The V and J genes are TRBV5-4 and TRBJ2-1; 9 nucleotides align to TRBD2. Per germline, CDR1 SGHNT and CDR2 YYREEE (reference sequence). V lost 4 bases to trimming and J lost 10 bases; unmatched junction nucleotides: 18. CDR3 length equals 17 residues. CDR3 sequence reads: CASSPQVGAGGPHEQFF. As DNA, the CDR3 is TGTGCCAGCAGCCCCCAGGTTGGGGCGGGAGGGCCTCACGAGCAGTTCTTC.

The J gene is TRBJ1-3, the V gene TRBV15, with a weak D call TRBD1 (5 bases). Germline values: CDR1 LNHNV, CDR2 YYDKDF (reference sequence). The length of the CDR3 is 15 residues. The V and J ends lost 4 bases and 0 bases respectively, with 10 bases between them. For the CDR3, the DNA is TGTGCCACCAGCATGGGGGGAGTCTCTGGAAACACCATATATTTT. Protein: CATSMGGVSGNTIYF.

This rearrangement joins TRBV5-1 to TRBJ2-3; 8 bases fit TRBD2. The CDR3 length is 16 residues. V shed 6 bases and J 2 bases; nucleotides not matched to a gene: 11. Germline V CDR1 and CDR2: SGHRS, YFSETQ. CDR3 amino acids: CASTNWVGRATDTQYF. Here the CDR3 DNA reads TGCGCCAGCACCAATTGGGTCGGGAGGGCCACAGATACGCAGTATTTT.

CDR3 DNA sequence: TGTGCCAGCAGTTACTCGAGGTTCGCCCAGGGAAACACCATATATTTT. Translated, it gives CASSYSRFAQGNTIYF. The chain is built from TRBV6-2 or TRBV6-3 and TRBJ1-3; D ambiguous. With 0 bases removed from V and 4 bases from J, the gap between germline ends came to 13 bases. Germline V gene data show CDR1 as MNHEY and CDR2 as SVGEGT. The CDR3 consists of 16 residues.

V gene TRBV18 combines with J gene TRBJ1-6; the D is unclear. The CDR3 is 15 residues long. Trimming cost V 5 bases and J 7 bases, with 15 bases left between them. Germline values: CDR1 KGHSH, CDR2 LQKENI. Here the CDR3 DNA reads TGTGCCAGCTCATTCGACCGGGCCATAAATTCACCCCTCCACTTT. This translates into CASSFDRAINSPLHF.

The V call is TRBV6-5, the J call TRBJ2-5; no firm D call. Trimming removed 7 bases at V and 0 bases at J, with 12 bases between. Germline-derived CDR1 and CDR2 are MNHEY and SVGAGI. CDR3 length: 14 residues. DNA for the CDR3: TGTGCCAGCAAGTGGCGACGCGACCAAGAGACCCAGTACTTC. This gives the protein CASKWRRDQETQYF.

The rearrangement links TRBV4-3 to TRBJ1-4; D gene uncertain. CDR1 LGHNA and CDR2 YSLEER come from the germline V gene. The CDR3 consists of 16 residues. V gave up 0 bases and J gave up 8 bases, with 16 bases separating them. CDR3 DNA sequence: TGCGCCAGCAGCCAAGATCAAGGAGGCCTGGGAGAAAAACTGTTTTTT. This translates into CASSQDQGGLGEKLFF.

This chain uses TRBV30 with TRBJ2-7; TRBD1 might be the D (6 bases). This CDR3 is 13 amino acids long. V was shortened by 0 bases and J by 4 bases, with 10 bases between the two germline ends. Germline V lookup: CDR1 GTSNPN, CDR2 SVGIG (reference sequence). The CDR3 DNA follows: TGTGCCTGGAGTGTATTCAGGGGTTACGAGCAGTACTTC. This encodes CAWSVFRGYEQYF.

J is TRBJ1-2 and V is TRBV20-1; 7 nucleotides align to TRBD1. The germline V gene has CDR1 DFQATT and CDR2 SNEGSKA (reference sequence). Germline trimming cut 3 bases from V and 5 bases from J; bases unmatched to any gene: 6. This CDR3 spans 13 amino acids. CDR3 in DNA: TGCAGTGCTAGTGGGGACAGAGAGTATGGCTACACCTTC. Its protein product is CSASGDREYGYTF.

The chain has TRBV5-1 and TRBJ2-7; 10 nucleotides agree with TRBD2. The CDR3 totals 15 residues. The trim removed 5 bases at V and 0 bases at J, leaving 5 bases unmatched. The germline V gene encodes CDR1 SGHRS and CDR2 YFSETQ. The CDR3 bases are TGCGCCAGCAGGTCGACTAGCGGGCTCTCCTACGAGCAGTACTTC. Protein: CASRSTSGLSYEQYF. Full variable domain (missing parts from reference TRBV5-1 and TRBJ2-7): KAGVTQTPRYLIKTRGQQVTLSCSPISGHRSVSWYQQTPGQGLQFLFEYFSETQRNKGNFPGRFSGRQFSNSRSEMNVSTLELGDSALYLCASRSTSGLSYEQYFGPGTRLTVT.

The chain is built from TRBV19 and TRBJ1-2; TRBD1 is a possible D gene (5 bases). CDR3 length: 11 residues. Germline V lookup: CDR1 LNHDA, CDR2 SQIVND (reference sequence). Trimming took off 8 bases at V and 8 bases at J, with 12 bases between the two ends. The CDR3 here is CASLGESGYTF. The CDR3 coding sequence is TGTGCCAGTTTAGGGGAAAGCGGCTACACCTTC.

This clone is a singleton in its sample. This sequence joins TRBV6-2 or TRBV6-3 and TRBJ2-7; perhaps TRBD2 as D (7 bases). Trimming left V 4 bases short and J 0 bases short, with 16 bases between. CDR1 and CDR2 (germline): MNHEY, SVGEGT. The CDR3 sequence is 16 residues long. CDR3 sequence reads: CASSSRPGGPSYEQYF. The DNA for the CDR3 is TGTGCCAGCAGTTCCCGACCCGGGGGGCCCTCCTACGAGCAGTACTTC.

This clone was recorded only once. V usage is TRBV10-3 and J usage is TRBJ2-4; D is unresolved. Trimming pared 2 bases from V and 1 base from J, leaving 12 bases between. Per germline, CDR1 ENHRY and CDR2 SYGVKD. This CDR3 is built from 16 residues. CDR3 coding DNA: TGTGCCATCAGTGAGGCGGTTTACGGGGCCAAAAACATTCAGTACTTC. Translating it yields CAISEAVYGAKNIQYF.

A few counts support this clone. The chain employs TRBV11-3 and TRBJ2-5; 8 nucleotides agree with TRBD2. CDR1 is SGHNT, CDR2 YENEEA, per germline. The CDR3 is 16 residues long. Trimming cost V 1 base and J 5 bases; bases outside gene matches: 9. Here the CDR3 reads CASSLGGTSGGETQYF. CDR3 in DNA: TGTGCCAGCAGCTTAGGTGGAACTAGCGGTGGTGAGACCCAGTACTTC.

This rearrangement joins TRBV7-2 to TRBJ2-3; D might be TRBD1 (5 bases). This CDR3 has 14 residues. Between the trimmed V and J ends, which lost 2 bases and 0 bases, there was a span of 6 bases. CDR1 and CDR2 (germline): SGHTA, FQGNSA. CDR3 in amino acids: CASSLRQSTDTQYF. The CDR3 DNA sequence: TGTGCCAGCAGCTTAAGACAGAGCACAGATACGCAGTATTTT. The full variable domain, with the rest looked up from reference TRBV7-2 and TRBJ2-3, is GAGVSQSPSNKVTEKGKDVELRCDPISGHTALYWYRQSLGQGLEFLIYFQGNSAPDKSGLPSDRFSAERTGGSVSTLTIQRTQQEDSAVYLCASSLRQSTDTQYFGPGTRLTVL.

The gene calls are TRBV28 and TRBJ1-2; possible D gene TRBD1, 5 bases. Germline CDR1 MDHEN, CDR2 SYDVKM. This CDR3 contains 12 residues. Trimming took 6 bases from V and 4 from J, leaving 9 bases between them. The CDR3 region is CASRDTSYGYTF. CDR3 nucleotides: TGTGCCAGCAGGGACACCTCCTATGGCTACACCTTC.

The rearrangement uses TRBV27 and TRBJ1-5; the D gene is possibly TRBD1 (6 bases). The CDR3 covers 14 residues. Germline V gives CDR1 MNHEY, CDR2 SMNVEV (reference sequence). V was trimmed by 5 bases and J by 1 base, leaving 9 bases between them. The CDR3 reads CASSATGSNQPQHF. CDR3 sequence (DNA): TGTGCCAGCAGTGCAACAGGGAGCAATCAGCCCCAGCATTTT.

The chain carries TRBV3-1 (or the pseudogene TRBV3-2) and TRBJ1-6; D not resolved. The V and J ends lost 1 base and 12 bases respectively, with 7 bases between them. The CDR3 has 12 residues. Germline-derived CDR1 and CDR2 are LGHDT and YNNKEL (reference sequence). The CDR3: CASSQGGGPLHF. CDR3 DNA sequence: TGTGCCAGCAGCCAAGGGGGTGGACCCCTCCACTTT.

V gene TRBV5-1 combines with J gene TRBJ1-1; 12 nucleotides match TRBD1. Germline V gene lookup returns CDR1 SGHRS and CDR2 YFSETQ. This CDR3 has 14 amino acids. The J segment lost 11 bases and the V segment lost 4 bases, leaving 9 bases of the junction unmatched. The CDR3 DNA sequence: TGCGCCAGCAGCGTCGGGGACAGGGGGCTGCGTGCTTTCTTT. Translating gives CASSVGDRGLRAFF.

This chain joins TRBV7-9 and TRBJ1-3; D is perhaps TRBD1 (5 bases). Germline assignment: CDR1 SEHNR and CDR2 FQNEAQ (reference sequence). The CDR3 length is 17 residues. V lost 5 bases and J lost 1, with 18 bases in between. Here the CDR3 DNA reads TGTGCCAGCAGCCCAGGGCGGGTCCCGGGGTCTGGAAACACCATATATTTT. This encodes CASSPGRVPGSGNTIYF. The entire variable domain, with the rest obtained from reference TRBV7-9 and TRBJ1-3, is as follows: DTGVSQNPRHKITKRGQNVTFRCDPISEHNRLYWYRQTLGQGPEFLTYFQNEAQLEKSRLLSDRFSAERPKGSFSTLEIQRTEQGDSAMYLCASSPGRVPGSGNTIYFGEGSWLTVV.

The CDR3 protein is CAISRPDYGYTF. CDR3 DNA sequence: TGTGCCATCAGTAGGCCGGACTATGGCTACACCTTC. This chain uses TRBV10-3 with TRBJ1-2; D is ambiguous. Germline V gene data show CDR1 as ENHRY and CDR2 as SYGVKD. This CDR3 region has 12 residues. The V gene lost 5 bases and the J gene lost 3 bases, with 7 bases spanning the gap.

V and J are TRBV5-6 and TRBJ2-5; D is possibly TRBD1 (5 bases). Germline V gene data show CDR1 as SGHDT and CDR2 as YYEEEE. The V and J ends lost 3 bases and 5 bases respectively, with 8 bases between them. The CDR3 has 12 residues. DNA for the CDR3: TGTGCCAGCAGCTCCAAGGGGGAGACCCAGTACTTC. This gives the protein CASSSKGETQYF.

The chain uses TRBV11-2 and TRBJ1-1, with D hard to call. The V end was cut by 1 base, the J end by 2 bases, with 11 bases between. The CDR3 is 15 amino acids. Per germline, CDR1 SGHAT and CDR2 FQNNGV. This CDR3 is CASSLGSRSNTEAFF. CDR3 DNA: TGTGCCAGCAGCTTAGGATCCCGCAGCAACACTGAAGCTTTCTTT.

CDR3 DNA sequence: TGCGCCAGCAGCTTAGACAGAAGAAACTATGGCTACACCTTC. Translated: CASSLDRRNYGYTF. This chain connects TRBV5-1 to TRBJ1-2, with D perhaps matching TRBD1 (5 bases). V dropped 2 bases and J dropped 2 bases, with 10 bases sitting between them. This CDR3 region has 14 residues. Looked up from germline, CDR1 is SGHRS and CDR2 is YFSETQ. The variable domain in full, with the rest retrieved from reference TRBV5-1 and TRBJ1-2, is KAGVTQTPRYLIKTRGQQVTLSCSPISGHRSVSWYQQTPGQGLQFLFEYFSETQRNKGNFPGRFSGRQFSNSRSEMNVSTLELGDSALYLCASSLDRRNYGYTFGSGTRLTVV.

The chain links TRBV2 to TRBJ2-3, with 7 bases that match TRBD2. The junction had 8 bases not matched to a gene; V was cut back by 6 bases and J by 2 bases. The germline V gene has CDR1 SNHLY and CDR2 FYNNEI. The CDR3 has 15 residues. This CDR3 is CASRWGGDPTDTQYF. CDR3 nucleotides: TGTGCCAGCAGGTGGGGAGGGGACCCCACAGATACGCAGTATTTT. The full variable domain, with the rest looked up from reference TRBV2 and TRBJ2-3, is EPEVTQTPSHQVTQMGQEVILRCVPISNHLYFYWYRQILGQKVEFLVSFYNNEISEKSEIFDDQFSVERPDGSNFTLKIRSTKLEDSAMYFCASRWGGDPTDTQYFGPGTRLTVL.

V and J are TRBV6-6 and TRBJ1-5, with 7 bases aligning to TRBD1. From germline, CDR1 is MNHNY and CDR2 SVGAGI (reference sequence). J gave up 4 bases and V 0 bases, and 3 bases lay outside the gene matches. This CDR3 has 15 amino acids. The CDR3 nucleotides read TGTGCCAGCAGTTACTCGACAGGGAGAAATCAGCCCCAGCATTTT. The encoded protein is CASSYSTGRNQPQHF.

This chain joins TRBV9 and TRBJ2-3; possibly TRBD1 for D (5 bases). The germline gives CDR1 SGDLS, CDR2 YYNGEE. Trimming stripped 4 bases from V and 0 bases from J, with 18 bases between. CDR3 length equals 17 residues. The CDR3 here is CASSPGRRNPSTDTQYF. CDR3 nucleotide sequence: TGTGCCAGCAGCCCAGGGCGTAGGAACCCTAGCACAGATACGCAGTATTTT.

V gene TRBV18 combines with J gene TRBJ1-1; D is unresolved. V shed 6 bases and J shed 7 bases, with 12 bases lying between them. The CDR3 covers 12 residues. CDR1 and CDR2 (germline): KGHSH, LQKENI. The CDR3 DNA reads as TGTGCCAGCTCCCCCGGGCAGGTTGAAGCTTTCTTT. Its protein is CASSPGQVEAFF.

This sequence joins TRBV7-2 and TRBJ1-2; 7 positions agree with TRBD1. The CDR3 spans 14 residues. The germline V gene encodes CDR1 SGHTA and CDR2 FQGNSA. Trimming cost V 5 bases and J 5 bases; bases outside gene matches: 8. The CDR3 nucleotides read TGTGCCAGCAGCCCCGACAGGGTGGGGTATGGCTACACCTTC. Translating gives CASSPDRVGYGYTF.

V gene TRBV24-1 combines with J gene TRBJ1-5; 8 bases agree with TRBD1. With 9 bases clipped from V and 3 bases from J, the junction kept 3 bases outside the gene matches. The CDR3 consists of 13 residues. Per germline, CDR1 KGHDR and CDR2 SFDVKD. The CDR3 sequence is CATQGANNQPQHF. The CDR3 nucleotides read TGTGCCACCCAGGGGGCTAACAATCAGCCCCAGCATTTT.